These 24 T cell receptor beta chains originate from one sample sequenced in a study of cytomegalovirus exposure and HLA in healthy donors (dated by TCRdb to 2016 to 2017). The library came from the immunoSEQ multiplex PCR assay. The multiplex PCR relied on a mix of 60 forward primers for TCR Vbeta segments and 13 reverse primers for TCR Jbeta segments. The table comes from immuneACCESS by way of TCRdb, which keeps in-frame sequences with V and J called. Part of the clones is missing from these tables; in studies checked, under half for an unresolved V gene and the rest for unknown reasons. Within this sample are 130,000 or so clones, with approximately 78% of them counted one time only. 3% to 3.5% of the sample belongs to the ten largest clones. The sample comprised PBMCs. The receptors were sampled from a man aged 18 to 29 in good health and CMV-seropositive.

In its sample, this clone was seen a few times. The chain employs TRBV7-8 and TRBJ2-7; 11 bases line up with TRBD1. Germline V gives CDR1 SGHVS, CDR2 FQNEAQ. V lost 5 bases and J lost 6; bases outside the gene matches: 9. The CDR3 length is 15 residues. The CDR3, as DNA: TGTGCCAGCAGCCCGGGACAGGGGGTGTTGGGCGAGCAGTACTTC. Translated, it gives CASSPGQGVLGEQYF.

With regard to this clone: In the same sample, other DNA sequences code for this CDR3. CDR3 nucleotides: TGTGCCAGCAGCTTAGCGGGGGGGCATGAGACCCAGTACTTC. As protein: CASSLAGGHETQYF. The genes are TRBV7-6 and TRBJ2-5; tentatively, D is TRBD2 (7 bases). There are 14 residues in the CDR3. Germline V gives CDR1 SGHVS, CDR2 FNYEAQ. The V and J ends lost 0 bases and 5 bases respectively, with 10 bases between them.

This chain uses TRBV9 with TRBJ2-2; the match to TRBD2 covers 11 bases. The CDR3 sequence is 14 residues long. Per germline, CDR1 SGDLS and CDR2 YYNGEE. J was trimmed by 5 bases and V by 6 bases; bases with no gene match: 3. CDR3 sequence (DNA): TGTGCCAGCACTAGCGGGAGGTGGACCGGGGAGCTGTTTTTT. Protein: CASTSGRWTGELFF.

The chain recombines TRBV2 with TRBJ1-2; perhaps TRBD1 as D (5 bases). The V gene lost 0 bases and the J gene lost 4 bases, with 9 bases spanning the gap. Germline V gene data show CDR1 as SNHLY and CDR2 as FYNNEI. The CDR3 loop spans 14 amino acids. The CDR3 region is CASSEAAGGYGYTF. CDR3 DNA sequence: TGTGCCAGCAGTGAAGCGGCGGGGGGCTATGGCTACACCTTC. The complete variable domain, with remaining parts taken from reference TRBV2 and TRBJ1-2, reads EPEVTQTPSHQVTQMGQEVILRCVPISNHLYFYWYRQILGQKVEFLVSFYNNEISEKSEIFDDQFSVERPDGSNFTLKIRSTKLEDSAMYFCASSEAAGGYGYTFGSGTRLTVV.

The rearrangement links TRBV6-1 to TRBJ1-1; 11 bases match TRBD1. The germline CDR1 and CDR2 sequences are MNHNS and SASEGT. This CDR3 contains 15 residues. The ends lost 8 bases at V and 5 bases at J; junction bases unmatched: 10. CDR3 nucleotide sequence: TGTGCCAGCCATTCTCCTGGGACAGGGGGAACTGAAGCTTTCTTT. Its translation: CASHSPGTGGTEAFF.

The chain joins TRBV4-2 to TRBJ2-1; 8 nucleotides match TRBD2. Unmatched junction bases numbered 16, after V lost 0 bases and J lost 0 bases. The CDR3 runs 21 residues. CDR1 and CDR2 from the germline V gene are LGHNA and YNFKEQ. CDR3 sequence: CASSQDGGDSGKRSSYNEQFF. The DNA of the CDR3 is TGTGCCAGCAGCCAAGATGGGGGGGATAGCGGGAAAAGAAGCTCCTACAATGAGCAGTTCTTC.

This clone was observed a handful of times. One end of the junction is discordant with germline, which a read error may explain. The V gene is TRBV9, the J gene TRBJ2-1; 10 bases match TRBD2. CDR1 and CDR2 (germline): SGDLS, YYNGEE. The CDR3 has 14 amino acids. CDR3 in DNA: TGTGCCAGCAGCGTAGATTCTAGCGGGGGCTCTGCGCTCTTC. Translated, it gives CASSVDSSGGSALF.

V gene TRBV9 combines with J gene TRBJ2-1, with 8 bases aligning to TRBD2. This CDR3 region has 15 residues. Germline trimming cut 0 bases from V and 7 bases from J; bases unmatched to any gene: 6. CDR1 and CDR2 (germline): SGDLS, YYNGEE. CDR3 residues: CASSVGEREWNEQFF. The CDR3, as DNA: TGTGCCAGCAGCGTAGGGGAGCGGGAGTGGAATGAGCAGTTCTTC.

This chain links TRBV7-9 with TRBJ2-7, with TRBD2 matching 7 bases. V gave up 0 bases and J gave up 6 bases; unmatched junction bases: 5. Per germline, CDR1 SEHNR and CDR2 FQNEAQ (reference sequence). The CDR3 runs 14 residues. The CDR3 loop reads CASSLAGLGTEQYF. The CDR3, as DNA: TGTGCCAGCAGCTTAGCAGGACTAGGGACCGAGCAGTACTTC. The full variable domain, with the rest looked up from reference TRBV7-9 and TRBJ2-7, is DTGVSQNPRHKITKRGQNVTFRCDPISEHNRLYWYRQTLGQGPEFLTYFQNEAQLEKSRLLSDRFSAERPKGSFSTLEIQRTEQGDSAMYLCASSLAGLGTEQYFGPGTRLTVT.

This clone was found a few times. The chain uses TRBV27 and TRBJ1-4; a weak D match, TRBD1 (5 bases). The CDR3 has 15 amino acids. Germline CDR1 MNHEY, CDR2 SMNVEV (reference sequence). Trimming took 7 bases from V and 2 from J, leaving 14 bases between them. CDR3 sequence: CASTLRGFTNEKLFF. The CDR3, as DNA: TGTGCCAGCACCCTTAGGGGCTTCACTAATGAAAAACTGTTTTTT. Together with reference TRBV27 and TRBJ1-4, the CDR3 gives the full variable domain: EAQVTQNPRYLITVTGKKLTVTCSQNMNHEYMSWYRQDPGLGLRQIYYSMNVEVTDKGDVPEGYKVSRKEKRNFPLILESPSPNQTSLYFCASTLRGFTNEKLFFGSGTQLSVL.

This chain links TRBV28 with TRBJ1-1; D ambiguous. The CDR3 loop spans 16 amino acids. The V end lost 5 bases, the J end lost 0 bases, and 16 bases lay between the germline ends. Germline V gene data show CDR1 as MDHEN and CDR2 as SYDVKM. CDR3 amino acids: CASSPSHWALNTEAFF. The CDR3 bases are TGTGCCAGCAGTCCGAGCCACTGGGCTTTGAACACTGAAGCTTTCTTT.

This clone has only one observation. This chain uses TRBV9 with TRBJ1-1; the D is unclear. The CDR3 length is 12 residues. Germline V gene data show CDR1 as SGDLS and CDR2 as YYNGEE. V shed 4 bases and J shed 4 bases, with 8 bases lying between them. This CDR3 reads CASSLTSTEAFF. In nucleotides, the CDR3 is TGTGCCAGCAGCCTTACCAGCACTGAAGCTTTCTTT. Together with reference TRBV9 and TRBJ1-1, the CDR3 gives the full variable domain: DSGVTQTPKHLITATGQRVTLRCSPRSGDLSVYWYQQSLDQGLQFLIQYYNGEERAKGNILERFSAQQFPDLHSELNLSSLELGDSALYFCASSLTSTEAFFGQGTRLTVV.

This clone has just one count. The J gene is TRBJ2-2, the V gene TRBV7-8; TRBD2 agrees at 8 bases. Germline V lookup: CDR1 SGHVS, CDR2 FQNEAQ. V lost 0 bases, J lost 7 bases, and 7 bases stayed unmatched. This CDR3 is 16 amino acids long. The CDR3: CASSLAPGRAGGELFF. CDR3 DNA: TGTGCCAGCAGCTTAGCCCCCGGGAGGGCCGGCGGGGAGCTGTTTTTT.

This clone was seen only once. V gene TRBV5-1 combines with J gene TRBJ2-3, with 9 bases matching TRBD2. Per the germline V gene, CDR1 is SGHRS and CDR2 is YFSETQ. After removal of 0 bases from V and 1 base from J, the junction contained 9 bases not matched to a gene. This CDR3 has 18 amino acids. In nucleotides, the CDR3 is TGCGCCAGCAGCTTGGGGATCCTGGCGGGAGGGGGCACAGATACGCAGTATTTT. It encodes CASSLGILAGGGTDTQYF.

This chain uses TRBV13 with TRBJ2-2; D unresolved. CDR3 length equals 12 residues. V lost 5 bases to trimming and J lost 5 bases, with 6 bases between them. The germline gives CDR1 PRHDT, CDR2 FYEKMQ (reference sequence). DNA for the CDR3: TGTGCCAGCAGCGAGCTTACCGGGGAGCTGTTTTTT. As protein: CASSELTGELFF.

The genes are TRBV6-5 and TRBJ1-2; D remains ambiguous. The V end was cut by 8 bases, the J end by 8 bases, with 15 bases between. There are 12 residues in the CDR3. Per germline, CDR1 MNHEY and CDR2 SVGAGI. CDR3 nucleotide sequence: TGTGCCAGCGGTGTCGAGGGTGGGGGCTACACCTTC. This codes for CASGVEGGGYTF.

The chain recombines TRBV7-9 with TRBJ2-7, with TRBD2 matching over 11 bases. J lost 0 bases, V lost 6 bases, and 13 bases had no gene match. This CDR3 comprises 18 residues. CDR1 SEHNR and CDR2 FQNEAQ come from the germline V gene (reference sequence). The CDR3 DNA sequence: TGTGCCAGCAGGTCCGGCGGGGCTAGCGGGAGGTACTCCTACGAGCAGTACTTC. This encodes CASRSGGASGRYSYEQYF.

The rearrangement joins TRBV4-1 to TRBJ2-7, with TRBD1 matching 7 bases. V shed 5 bases and J 1 base; nucleotides not matched to a gene: 5. Germline CDR1 MGHRA, CDR2 YSYEKL. This CDR3 spans 14 amino acids. The CDR3, as DNA: TGCGCCAGCAGCTTCCGACAGGGATCCTACGAGCAGTACTTC. It yields the protein CASSFRQGSYEQYF.

This clone came up a few times. The chain recombines TRBV29-1 with TRBJ2-7, with 10 bases that match TRBD1. The V segment lost 5 bases and the J segment 4 bases; nucleotides outside the gene matches: 8. Germline V CDR1 and CDR2: SQVTM, ANQGSEA. The CDR3 spans 14 residues. CDR3 sequence (DNA): TGCAGCGTTTCTAATCCGGGACAGGGGTACGAGCAGTACTTC. The encoded protein is CSVSNPGQGYEQYF.

V and J are TRBV9 and TRBJ2-3, with TRBD2 identical over 8 bases. CDR3 size: 14 residues. Germline CDR1 and CDR2: SGDLS and YYNGEE. V was clipped by 3 bases and J by 6 bases; unmatched bases: 6. The CDR3 sequence is CASSAGLASDTQYF. Written as DNA, the CDR3 is TGTGCCAGCAGCGCCGGACTAGCATCCGATACGCAGTATTTT.

This rearrangement joins TRBV21-1 to TRBJ2-1; the D call TRBD2 from the table was never checked on the DNA. TRBV21-1 corresponds to a pseudogene. The CDR3 sequence is 16 residues long. The CDR3 nucleotides are TGTGCCAGCAGCAAAGAGCCGGGACTAGCGATTAATGAGCAGTTCTTC. Amino acid sequence: CASSKEPGLAINEQFF.

The gene calls are TRBV7-9 and TRBJ2-4, with a possible D match to TRBD1 (6 bases). The CDR3 runs to 15 residues. CDR1 SEHNR and CDR2 FQNEAQ come from the germline V gene (reference sequence). Trimming took off 2 bases at V and 2 bases at J, with 10 bases between the two ends. The CDR3 loop is CASSLPTGTKNIQYF. CDR3 coding DNA: TGTGCCAGCAGCTTACCCACAGGGACCAAAAACATTCAGTACTTC.

CDR3 region: CASSLGRGQTYEQYF. CDR3 nucleotides: TGTGCCAGCAGCTTAGGTCGGGGACAGACCTACGAGCAGTACTTC. The chain employs TRBV11-2 and TRBJ2-7; TRBD1 matches 7 bases. The V and J ends lost 1 base and 2 bases, in that order; junction bases with no gene match: 5. The CDR3 contains 15 residues. Germline CDR1 SGHAT, CDR2 FQNNGV.

The DNA for the CDR3 is TGCGCCAGCAGCCCTCCATGGGGGGGGGCTACCGGGGAGCTGTTTTTT. Translation: CASSPPWGGATGELFF. The chain links TRBV5-1 to TRBJ2-2; D possibly corresponds to TRBD2 (7 bases). The germline CDR1 and CDR2 sequences are SGHRS and YFSETQ. The V and J ends lost 4 bases and 5 bases respectively, with 18 bases between them. The CDR3 extends over 16 amino acids.